This T cell receptor (beta chain) emerged from a study of blood T cell repertoires in COVID-19. Study overall: The origin of the acute and convalescent COVID-19 samples was the United States, Italy and Spain. From T cells, B-cell-depleted T cells, or PBMCs came the material, which was cDNA or gDNA.

Per the authors' pipeline: For nucleated cells, counts were estimated from reference gene primer amplification. Method: immunoSEQ multiplex PCR; TCRdb's copy keeps in-frame clones and lacks some. V, J and clone size were drawn from that table, and D and trimming were deduced from the DNA. The sample comprises some 97,000 clones, roughly 80% of which are singletons, and around an eighth rests with the top ten. V lost 8 bases, J lost 13 bases, and 18 bases lay in between. This CDR3 is 12 amino acids long. Germline CDR1 LGHDT, CDR2 YNNKEL (reference sequence). What was sequenced was peripheral blood. The chain carries TRBV3-1 (or the pseudogene TRBV3-2) and TRBJ2-1; possibly TRBD2 for D (5 bases). This clonotype was obtained from a man aged 45-65 years with active or convalescent COVID-19. The CDR3 nucleotides are TGTGCCAGCGGCCGGAGGCAATTTGGCCAGTTCTTC. Translation gives CASGRRQFGQFF.